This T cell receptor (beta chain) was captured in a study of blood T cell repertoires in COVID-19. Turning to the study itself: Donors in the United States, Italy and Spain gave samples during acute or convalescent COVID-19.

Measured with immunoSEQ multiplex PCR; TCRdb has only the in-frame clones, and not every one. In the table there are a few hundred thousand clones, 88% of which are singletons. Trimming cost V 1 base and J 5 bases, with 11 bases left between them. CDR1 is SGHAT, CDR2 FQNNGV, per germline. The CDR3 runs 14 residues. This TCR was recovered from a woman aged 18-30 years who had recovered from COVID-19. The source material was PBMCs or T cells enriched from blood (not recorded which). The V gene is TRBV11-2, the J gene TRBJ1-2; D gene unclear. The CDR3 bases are TGTGCCAGCAGCTTAGGCAGAGGTGGATATGGCTACACCTTC. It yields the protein CASSLGRGGYGYTF.